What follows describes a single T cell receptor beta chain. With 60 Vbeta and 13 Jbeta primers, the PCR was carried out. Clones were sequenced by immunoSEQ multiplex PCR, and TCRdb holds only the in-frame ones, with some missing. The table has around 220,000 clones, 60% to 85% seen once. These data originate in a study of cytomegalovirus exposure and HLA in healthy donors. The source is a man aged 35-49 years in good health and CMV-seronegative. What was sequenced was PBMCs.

As DNA, the CDR3 is TGTGCCAGCAGCCGTAGCAATCAGCCCCAGCATTTT. Translating it yields CASSRSNQPQHF. The rearrangement links TRBV28 to TRBJ1-5; D not resolved. The germline V gene encodes CDR1 MDHEN and CDR2 SYDVKM. The V gene lost 6 bases and the J gene lost 0 bases, with 3 bases spanning the gap. CDR3 size: 12 residues.